The 27 T cell receptor beta chains reported below all come from one sample, sequenced in a study of immune evolution from preneoplasia to lung adenocarcinoma. Libraries were prepared by immunoSEQ multiplex PCR; TCRdb keeps only in-frame clonotypes and omits some of them. The data contain 12,000 or so clones, about 84% of them singletons. Sequenced input: FFPE tissue from an adenomatous hyperplasia lung lesion. Documented subset: atypical adenomatous hyperplasia (AAH), lung preneoplasia. The receptor source for this set is a person aged 45 to 69 with lung adenocarcinoma.

This chain uses TRBV28 with TRBJ2-3; 13 bases line up with TRBD2. The CDR3 has 18 amino acids. Trimming took 3 bases from V and 0 from J; bases not matched to a gene: 6. Per germline, CDR1 MDHEN and CDR2 SYDVKM. The CDR3 sequence: CASSFELAGGVSTDTQYF. CDR3 in DNA: TGTGCCAGCAGTTTTGAACTAGCGGGAGGGGTGAGCACAGATACGCAGTATTTT.

CDR3 DNA sequence: TGCGCCAGCAGCTATGAAGTGGGGGTCACAGATACGCAGTATTTT. Encoded protein: CASSYEVGVTDTQYF. The gene calls are TRBV5-1 and TRBJ2-3; D is perhaps TRBD1 or TRBD2 (5 bases each). With 3 bases removed from V and 2 bases from J, the gap between germline ends came to 13 bases. This CDR3 is built from 15 residues. Germline CDR1 is SGHRS and CDR2 is YFSETQ. The whole variable domain, remainder taken from reference TRBV5-1 and TRBJ2-3, is KAGVTQTPRYLIKTRGQQVTLSCSPISGHRSVSWYQQTPGQGLQFLFEYFSETQRNKGNFPGRFSGRQFSNSRSEMNVSTLELGDSALYLCASSYEVGVTDTQYFGPGTRLTVL.

CDR3 coding DNA: TGCAGCGTTGAGGCGGGAGGCGCAGATACGCAGTATTTT. This translates into CSVEAGGADTQYF. The rearrangement uses TRBV29-1 and TRBJ2-3; 8 bases match TRBD2. CDR3 size: 13 residues. Germline V gene sequence: CDR1 SQVTM, CDR2 ANQGSEA. V shed 3 bases, J shed 4 bases, and the junction held 3 bases outside the gene matches.

The chain joins TRBV7-8 to TRBJ1-5; maybe TRBD1 (5 bases). The CDR3 covers 17 residues. V lost 1 base and J 4 bases, leaving 17 bases between the germline ends. Germline V gene data show CDR1 as SGHVS and CDR2 as FQNEAQ. CDR3 sequence (DNA): TGTGCCAGCAGCTTAGTATGGGGCAGCCTAGGGAATCAGCCCCAGCATTTT. Translation gives CASSLVWGSLGNQPQHF.

The J gene is TRBJ1-2, the V gene TRBV28, with 7 bases lining up with TRBD1. The CDR3 runs 15 residues. J lost 8 bases, V lost 1 base, and 10 bases had no gene match. In germline, CDR1 is MDHEN, CDR2 SYDVKM. The CDR3 sequence: CASSLSGQTIGGYTF. CDR3 DNA sequence: TGTGCCAGCAGTTTATCGGGACAGACTATTGGCGGCTACACCTTC.

The rearrangement links TRBV25-1 to TRBJ1-1; D might be TRBD1 (6 bases). CDR1 MGHDK and CDR2 SYGVNS come from the germline V gene. Trimming cost V 3 bases and J 0 bases, with 11 bases left between them. The CDR3 contains 15 residues. The CDR3 coding sequence is TGTGCCAGCAGTGACAGGGGCCATTTGAACACTGAAGCTTTCTTT. It translates to CASSDRGHLNTEAFF.

The genes are TRBV6-1 and TRBJ1-1; tentative D call: TRBD1 (5 bases). The CDR3 extends over 15 amino acids. From germline, CDR1 is MNHNS and CDR2 SASEGT. Trimming took 4 bases from V and 7 from J, leaving 19 bases between them. CDR3 sequence (DNA): TGTGCCAGCAGTGCCCCCCTCAGGGTACAGGATGAAGCTTTCTTT. Protein sequence: CASSAPLRVQDEAFF.

This chain links TRBV7-6 with TRBJ2-2, with 7 bases identical to TRBD1. After removal of 5 bases from V and 0 bases from J, the junction contained 9 bases not matched to a gene. This CDR3 has 17 amino acids. The germline gives CDR1 SGHVS, CDR2 FNYEAQ. DNA for the CDR3: TGTGCCAGCAGCGAGAAACCCGGGACAGCGAACACCGGGGAGCTGTTTTTT. It is translated as CASSEKPGTANTGELFF.

V is TRBV29-1 and J is TRBJ2-3, with D possibly TRBD2 on 6 matching bases. CDR1 is SQVTM, CDR2 ANQGSEA, per germline. The CDR3 runs 15 residues. V was shortened by 4 bases and J by 2 bases, with 16 bases between the two germline ends. The CDR3 loop is CSVVGSGVYTDTQYF. DNA of the CDR3: TGCAGCGTTGTAGGTAGCGGAGTATACACAGATACGCAGTATTTT.

The CDR3 spells CASRKTGEYGNQPQHF. The CDR3 DNA is TGTGCCAGCAGGAAGACAGGGGAGTATGGCAATCAGCCCCAGCATTTT. The genes are TRBV28 and TRBJ1-5; 8 nucleotides match TRBD1. With V trimmed by 6 bases and J by 2 bases, 9 bases remained unmatched. The CDR3 spans 16 residues. CDR1 MDHEN and CDR2 SYDVKM come from the germline V gene.

V usage is TRBV9 and J usage is TRBJ2-6; D call uncertain. V lost 0 bases to trimming and J lost 0 bases, with 10 bases between them. Looked up from germline, CDR1 is SGDLS and CDR2 is YYNGEE. The CDR3 extends over 17 amino acids. For the CDR3, the DNA is TGTGCCAGCAGCGTAGTAGGACGGTCCTCTGGGGCCAACGTCCTGACTTTC. It specifies CASSVVGRSSGANVLTF.

This chain uses TRBV29-1 with TRBJ2-7; the D gene is possibly TRBD2 (6 bases). CDR3 size: 12 residues. Trimming removed 4 bases at V and 2 bases at J, with 9 bases between. In germline, CDR1 is SQVTM, CDR2 ANQGSEA. In nucleotides, the CDR3 is TGCAGCGTTGCGGGGGTCACCTACGAGCAGTACTTC. It codes for CSVAGVTYEQYF.

This clone came up a few times. The sample carries other DNA sequences with the same CDR3. This chain joins TRBV7-8 and TRBJ2-5; D unclear. There are 13 residues in the CDR3. The V gene's germline CDR1 is SGHVS and CDR2 FQNEAQ. The germline V and J ends were trimmed by 3 bases and 5 bases, with 10 bases remaining between them. The CDR3 bases are TGTGCCAGCAGCTTTAGGTCGAGCGAGACCCAGTACTTC. Translated, it gives CASSFRSSETQYF.

The gene calls are TRBV4-1 and TRBJ2-2; possible D gene TRBD1, 6 bases. The CDR3 covers 14 residues. CDR1 is MGHRA and CDR2 is YSYEKL in the germline V gene. V gave up 7 bases and J gave up 4 bases, with 13 bases separating them. DNA of the CDR3: TGCGCCAGCAACCGGGACACCTCCACCGGGGAGCTGTTTTTT. This gives the protein CASNRDTSTGELFF.

The chain's CDR3 is CASSSGPNTGELFF. In nucleotides, the CDR3 is TGCGCCAGCAGCTCCGGACCGAACACCGGGGAGCTGTTTTTT. The chain employs TRBV5-1 and TRBJ2-2; no reliable D call. Trimming stripped 3 bases from V and 0 bases from J, with 6 bases between. In germline, CDR1 is SGHRS, CDR2 YFSETQ. The CDR3 runs 14 residues.

The rearrangement links TRBV6-6 to TRBJ1-2; D perhaps matches TRBD1 (5 bases). Germline-derived CDR1 and CDR2 are MNHNY and SVGAGI (reference sequence). The CDR3 is made up of 13 amino acids. V gave up 3 bases and J gave up 6 bases, with 11 bases separating them. The CDR3 DNA follows: TGTGCCAGCAGTTATTGGGGGGAGGATGGCTACACCTTC. This codes for CASSYWGEDGYTF.

The V and J genes are TRBV28 and TRBJ2-5; 7 bases agree with TRBD2. After removal of 6 bases from V and 4 bases from J, the junction contained 11 bases not matched to a gene. CDR1 MDHEN and CDR2 SYDVKM come from the germline V gene. The CDR3 has 15 residues. CDR3 in DNA: TGTGCCAGCAGCTTCGGACTAGTACGGGGAGAGACCCAGTACTTC. Translation: CASSFGLVRGETQYF.

The rearrangement joins TRBV11-3 to TRBJ1-1, with D unresolved. Trimming shortened V by 8 bases and J by 6 bases, and 16 bases separated the two germline ends. Per germline, CDR1 SGHNT and CDR2 YENEEA. CDR3 length: 13 residues. CDR3 DNA: TGTGCCAGCGTCCACCCCCGGACCTCTGAAGCTTTCTTT. Its protein product is CASVHPRTSEAFF.

The rearrangement links TRBV7-6 to TRBJ1-1; D is undetermined. Germline values: CDR1 SGHVS, CDR2 FNYEAQ. This CDR3 has 13 amino acids. V was trimmed by 5 bases and J by 1 base, leaving 8 bases between them. The CDR3 sequence is CASSRTSNTEAFF. CDR3 nucleotide sequence: TGTGCCAGCAGCCGAACTTCGAACACTGAAGCTTTCTTT.

This clone was seen just once. The gene calls are TRBV5-1 and TRBJ2-1, with D uncertain. CDR3 length: 16 amino acids. The ends were cut back, 2 bases at V and 1 base at J, with 13 bases in the middle. Germline lookup yields CDR1 SGHRS and CDR2 YFSETQ. In DNA, the CDR3 is TGCGCCAGCAGCTTAGTAGCCGGGTTTTCCTACAATGAGCAGTTCTTC. This translates into CASSLVAGFSYNEQFF.

This chain joins TRBV11-1 and TRBJ1-1; a possible D gene is TRBD1 (5 bases). Trimming shortened V by 5 bases and J by 4 bases, and 11 bases separated the two germline ends. The CDR3 totals 13 residues. CDR1 and CDR2 (germline): SGHAT, FQDESV (reference sequence). The CDR3 DNA is TGTGCCAGCAGCCCAAGGAGGGGCACTGAAGCTTTCTTT. Translation: CASSPRRGTEAFF.

The rearrangement links TRBV2 to TRBJ1-1; TRBD1 matches 8 bases. The CDR3 has 17 amino acids. Germline values: CDR1 SNHLY, CDR2 FYNNEI. The trim removed 6 bases at V and 4 bases at J, leaving 16 bases unmatched. CDR3 DNA: TGTGCCAGCAGGCCCTGGGACAGGAGGACCGTGAGCACTGAAGCTTTCTTT. This sequence encodes CASRPWDRRTVSTEAFF.

In this sample, this clone turned up once. This chain links TRBV7-9 with TRBJ2-5, with 8 bases matching TRBD2. Losses at the gene ends were 5 bases for V and 5 bases for J; bases not matched to a gene: 7. Per the germline V gene, CDR1 is SEHNR and CDR2 is FQNEAQ (reference sequence). The CDR3 length is 14 residues. CDR3 region: CASSQPGLGETQYF. The DNA for the CDR3 is TGTGCCAGCAGCCAACCGGGACTAGGGGAGACCCAGTACTTC.

The V gene is TRBV11-3, the J gene TRBJ2-2; tentatively, D is TRBD1 or TRBD2 (5 bases each). Per the germline V gene, CDR1 is SGHNT and CDR2 is YENEEA. This CDR3 contains 16 residues. The V gene lost 1 base and the J gene lost 3 bases, with 12 bases spanning the gap. The CDR3 bases are TGTGCCAGCAGCTTAGCACCGGGACGGTACACCGGGGAGCTGTTTTTT. Protein sequence: CASSLAPGRYTGELFF.

The chain has TRBV2 and TRBJ1-4; possible D gene TRBD1, 5 bases. The germline V gene has CDR1 SNHLY and CDR2 FYNNEI. The V and J ends lost 7 bases and 0 bases respectively, with 12 bases between them. The CDR3 sequence is 15 residues long. DNA for the CDR3: TGTGCCAGCAAAGCGCAGGGAACAACTAATGAAAAACTGTTTTTT. It codes for CASKAQGTTNEKLFF.

V and J are TRBV14 and TRBJ1-1, with D possibly matching TRBD1 (6 bases). V was shortened by 6 bases and J by 3 bases, with 11 bases between the two germline ends. The CDR3 has 13 residues. Germline V gives CDR1 SGHDN, CDR2 FVKESK. CDR3 bases: TGTGCCAGCAGTCAGGGGACGCACACTGAAGCTTTCTTT. This encodes CASSQGTHTEAFF.

This rearrangement joins TRBV19 to TRBJ1-2; possible D gene TRBD1, 5 bases. Germline V gene sequence: CDR1 LNHDA, CDR2 SQIVND (reference sequence). The CDR3 loop spans 12 amino acids. V gave up 8 bases and J gave up 8 bases, with 15 bases separating them. The DNA for the CDR3 is TGTGCCAGTTGTCCGGGGGGGGGAGGCTACACCTTC. This codes for CASCPGGGGYTF.